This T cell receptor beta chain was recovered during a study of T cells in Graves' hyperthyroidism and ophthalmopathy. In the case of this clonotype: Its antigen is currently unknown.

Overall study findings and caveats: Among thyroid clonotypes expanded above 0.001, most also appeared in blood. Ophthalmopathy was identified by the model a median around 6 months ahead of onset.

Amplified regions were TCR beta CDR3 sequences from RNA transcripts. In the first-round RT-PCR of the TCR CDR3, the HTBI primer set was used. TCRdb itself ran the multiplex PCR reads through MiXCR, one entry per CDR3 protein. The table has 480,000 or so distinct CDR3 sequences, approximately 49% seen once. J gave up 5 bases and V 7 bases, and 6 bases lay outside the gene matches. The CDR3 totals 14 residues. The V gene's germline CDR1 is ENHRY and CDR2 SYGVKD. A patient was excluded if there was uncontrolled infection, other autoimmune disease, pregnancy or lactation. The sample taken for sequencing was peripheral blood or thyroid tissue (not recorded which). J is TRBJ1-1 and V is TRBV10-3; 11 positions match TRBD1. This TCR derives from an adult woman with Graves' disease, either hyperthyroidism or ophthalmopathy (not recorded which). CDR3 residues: CAIILGTGGTEAFF. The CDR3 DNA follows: TGTGCCATCATCCTCGGGACAGGGGGAACTGAAGCTTTCTTT.